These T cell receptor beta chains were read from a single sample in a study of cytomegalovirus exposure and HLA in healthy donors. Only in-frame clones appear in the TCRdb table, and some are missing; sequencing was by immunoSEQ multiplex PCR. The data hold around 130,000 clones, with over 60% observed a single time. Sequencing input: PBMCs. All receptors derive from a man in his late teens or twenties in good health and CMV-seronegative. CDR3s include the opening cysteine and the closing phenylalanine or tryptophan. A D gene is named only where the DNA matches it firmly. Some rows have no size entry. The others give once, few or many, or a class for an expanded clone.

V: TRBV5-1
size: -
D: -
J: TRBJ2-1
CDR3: CASRSLAALYNEQFF

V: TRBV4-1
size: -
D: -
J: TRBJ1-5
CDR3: CASSHSSRGQPQHF

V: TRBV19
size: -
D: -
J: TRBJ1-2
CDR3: CASSNIYGYTF

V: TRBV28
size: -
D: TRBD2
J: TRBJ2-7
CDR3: CASSRGGEQYF

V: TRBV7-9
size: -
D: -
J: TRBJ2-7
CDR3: CASSWFSGGAHEQYF

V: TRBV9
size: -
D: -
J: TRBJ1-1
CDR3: CASSAFNGDHTEAFF

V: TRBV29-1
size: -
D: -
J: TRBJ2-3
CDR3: CSGLRTGTDTQYF

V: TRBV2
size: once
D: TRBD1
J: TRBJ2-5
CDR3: CASSEGQGAWETQYF

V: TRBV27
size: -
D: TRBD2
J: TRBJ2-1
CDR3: CASSLRVTSGRVGEQFF

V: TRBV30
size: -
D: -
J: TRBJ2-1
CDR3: CASNTRASYNEQFF

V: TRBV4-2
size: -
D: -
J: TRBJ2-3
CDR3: CASSQEGADTQYF

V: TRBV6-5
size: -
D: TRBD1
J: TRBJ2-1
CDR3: CASSDTGGTYNEQFF

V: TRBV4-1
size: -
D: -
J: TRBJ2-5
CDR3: CASSHPAERKTQYF

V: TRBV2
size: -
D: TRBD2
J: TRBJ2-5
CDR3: CASSPLLAGETQYF

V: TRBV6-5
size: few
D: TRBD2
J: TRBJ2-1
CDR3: CASRDTSGRQFF

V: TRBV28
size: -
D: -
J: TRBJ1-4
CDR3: CASNGGRTNEKLFF

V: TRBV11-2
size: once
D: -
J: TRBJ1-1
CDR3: CASSRRRDLDEAFF

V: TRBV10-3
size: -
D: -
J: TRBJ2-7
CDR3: CAISESHYEQYF

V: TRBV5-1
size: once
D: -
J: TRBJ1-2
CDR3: CASSPWTDLSSGYTF

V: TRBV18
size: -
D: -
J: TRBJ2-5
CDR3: CASSPPSGRVAETQYF

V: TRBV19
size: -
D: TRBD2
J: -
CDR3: CASSQTAGDPYEQYF

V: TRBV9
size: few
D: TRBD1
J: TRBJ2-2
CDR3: CASSPGQGLSGELFF

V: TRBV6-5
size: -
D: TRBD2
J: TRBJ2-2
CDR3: CASSGLAGLTGELFF

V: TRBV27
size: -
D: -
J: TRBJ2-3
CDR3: CASSPQRSYTDTQYF

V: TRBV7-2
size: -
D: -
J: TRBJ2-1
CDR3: CASRAAGSGYNEQFF

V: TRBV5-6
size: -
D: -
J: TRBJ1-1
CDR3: CASSQNPNTEAFF

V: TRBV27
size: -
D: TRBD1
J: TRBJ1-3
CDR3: CASRRDSMGNTIYF

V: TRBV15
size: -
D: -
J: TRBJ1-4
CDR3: CATVRPGEKLFF